This T cell receptor (beta chain) was sequenced during a study of cytomegalovirus exposure and HLA in healthy donors. This clone was found once. The V gene end was trimmed by 7 bases and the J gene end by 6 bases; junction bases not matched to a gene: 7. The CDR3 is made up of 15 amino acids. In germline, CDR1 is LNHDA, CDR2 SQIVND (reference sequence). The primer mix had 60 Vbeta and 13 Jbeta primers. This table comes from immunoSEQ multiplex PCR, and its TCRdb copy is limited to in-frame clones, with some not included. The sample has 150,000 to 200,000 clones, approximately 80% seen once. This chain joins TRBV19 and TRBJ2-1; TRBD2 agrees at 12 bases. Sequenced sample: PBMCs. The sequence derives from a young woman in good health and CMV-seropositive. This chain's CDR3 is CASIQLAGGPNEQFF. The DNA for the CDR3 is TGTGCCAGTATCCAACTAGCGGGGGGCCCCAATGAGCAGTTCTTC. The variable domain in full, with the rest retrieved from reference TRBV19 and TRBJ2-1, is DGGITQSPKYLFRKEGQNVTLSCEQNLNHDAMYWYRQDPGQGLRLIYYSQIVNDFQKGDIAEGYSVSREKKESFPLTVTSAQKNPTAFYLCASIQLAGGPNEQFFGPGTRLTVL.